This TCR beta chain was captured by sequencing in a study of tissue T cells after allogeneic stem cell transplantation. Broader study findings: Anatomically similar tissues had similar TCR repertoires within each patient. Shared clones across patients were few; motif clustering revealed tissue-specific shared signatures.

Trimming pared 4 bases from V and 8 bases from J, leaving 14 bases between. This CDR3 contains 13 residues. CDR1 and CDR2 (germline): MGHDK, SYGVNS. The protocol was immunoSEQ multiplex PCR, while the TCRdb copy is restricted to in-frame clones and leaves out a portion. The sample has tens of thousands of clones; just under 95% are singletons. This clone showed up just once. Its antigen remains unknown. This TCR came from a woman aged 40 to 75 who later had graft-versus-host disease after an allogeneic stem cell transplant. The rearrangement joins TRBV25-1 to TRBJ1-2; a possible D gene is TRBD1 (6 bases). This sample comprised blood, obtained before transplantation. The CDR3 DNA reads as TGTGCCAGCAGTGCCCGGGACAAGGGGGGCTACACCTTC. Protein sequence: CASSARDKGGYTF.